These 27 T cell receptor beta chains were all obtained from the same sample, sequenced in a study of control samples from healthy donors and cancer patients. Sequencing was performed with immunoSEQ multiplex PCR; in TCRdb, only in-frame clones are kept and a portion is missing. The repertoire holds 160,000 or so clones, with 94% as singletons. Sequenced: blood. Every receptor here comes from a woman aged 40 to 49 in good health.

In nucleotides, the CDR3 is TGCGCCAGCAGTGAGAATGACTCCTCCCAGCCCCAGCATTTT. Its translation is CASSENDSSQPQHF. The rearrangement joins TRBV10-1 to TRBJ1-5; unclear D gene. There are 14 residues in the CDR3. Germline CDR1 and CDR2: WNHNN and SYGVQD (reference sequence). V lost 2 bases, J lost 7 bases, and 12 bases lay in between.

Regarding this clone: The junction and the germline gene differ at one end; a read error may be behind it. V usage is TRBV7-2 and J usage is TRBJ2-1, with no clear D. Germline assignment: CDR1 SGHTA and CDR2 FQGNSA. CDR3 length: 13 residues. CDR3 DNA sequence: TGTGCCAGCAGCTTAGAAGGCTACACTGAGCAGTTCTTC. Translating it yields CASSLEGYTEQFF.

The chain employs TRBV5-1 and TRBJ1-1; no clear D gene. Germline V CDR1 and CDR2: SGHRS, YFSETQ. The CDR3 covers 15 residues. With 0 bases removed from V and 1 base from J, the gap between germline ends came to 10 bases. The CDR3 loop reads CASSLVEGGNTEAFF. CDR3 nucleotide sequence: TGCGCCAGCAGCTTGGTAGAGGGAGGGAACACTGAAGCTTTCTTT.

The chain joins TRBV12-3 or TRBV12-4 to TRBJ1-1, with 7 nucleotides matching TRBD1. Unmatched junction bases numbered 2, after V lost 5 bases and J lost 5 bases. The CDR3 runs 12 residues. The CDR3 DNA is TGTGCCAGCAGTGTGACAGGGACTGAAGCTTTCTTT. This translates into CASSVTGTEAFF.

The J gene is TRBJ2-2, the V gene TRBV7-9; 9 nucleotides match TRBD2. Unmatched junction bases numbered 6, after V lost 1 base and J lost 0 bases. CDR1 is SEHNR and CDR2 is FQNEAQ in the germline V gene (reference sequence). This CDR3 is built from 18 residues. CDR3 protein: CASSLGVSGGPNTGELFF. CDR3 nucleotide sequence: TGTGCCAGCAGCTTAGGTGTTAGCGGGGGACCGAACACCGGGGAGCTGTTTTTT. Full variable domain (remainder filled in from reference TRBV7-9 and TRBJ2-2): DTGVSQNPRHKITKRGQNVTFRCDPISEHNRLYWYRQTLGQGPEFLTYFQNEAQLEKSRLLSDRFSAERPKGSFSTLEIQRTEQGDSAMYLCASSLGVSGGPNTGELFFGEGSRLTVL.

This chain joins TRBV25-1 and TRBJ1-1, with 8 bases fitting TRBD1. Looked up from germline, CDR1 is MGHDK and CDR2 is SYGVNS. The trim removed 2 bases at V and 5 bases at J, leaving 7 bases unmatched. The CDR3 sequence is 15 residues long. The CDR3 DNA reads as TGTGCCAGCAGTGAACAGGGGGCAGAATGGACTGAAGCTTTCTTT. Translating it yields CASSEQGAEWTEAFF.

V gene TRBV27 combines with J gene TRBJ1-5, with D possibly TRBD1 on 5 matching bases. The V end was cut by 6 bases, the J end by 3 bases, with 18 bases between. Germline CDR1 reads MNHEY; CDR2 reads SMNVEV (reference sequence). This CDR3 is 16 amino acids long. As DNA, the CDR3 is TGTGCCAGCAGGACCGAGGGACGTGGGGACAATCAGCCCCAGCATTTT. Its protein is CASRTEGRGDNQPQHF.

V and J are TRBV5-1 and TRBJ2-2; D is possibly TRBD1 (6 bases). The length of the CDR3 is 15 residues. V dropped 1 base and J dropped 2 bases, with 9 bases sitting between them. Germline V gives CDR1 SGHRS, CDR2 YFSETQ. CDR3 protein: CASSLPGANTGELFF. The CDR3, as DNA: TGCGCCAGCAGCTTGCCAGGGGCAAACACCGGGGAGCTGTTTTTT.

The CDR3 here is CASSQGWGEFPYNSPLHF. The CDR3 DNA is TGCGCCAGCAGCCAGGGGTGGGGGGAGTTCCCCTATAATTCACCCCTCCACTTT. The gene calls are TRBV4-1 and TRBJ1-6, with a weak D call TRBD1 (5 bases). V lost 3 bases to trimming and J lost 2 bases, with 17 bases between them. The CDR3 is made up of 18 amino acids. Germline V gene data show CDR1 as MGHRA and CDR2 as YSYEKL.

The chain recombines TRBV6-5 with TRBJ2-5; D gene ambiguous. Germline values: CDR1 MNHEY, CDR2 SVGAGI. The CDR3 covers 14 residues. The V end lost 1 base, the J end lost 2 bases, and 8 bases lay between the germline ends. CDR3 residues: CASSYLASQETQYF. The CDR3 DNA follows: TGTGCCAGCAGTTACTTGGCCAGTCAAGAGACCCAGTACTTC.

The V gene is TRBV6-5, the J gene TRBJ1-6, with no clear D. V gave up 0 bases and J gave up 9 bases, with 3 bases separating them. CDR3 length equals 12 residues. In germline, CDR1 is MNHEY, CDR2 SVGAGI. CDR3 coding DNA: TGTGCCAGCAGTTACTCGAGTTCACCCCTCCACTTT. This codes for CASSYSSSPLHF.

The V and J genes are TRBV7-2 and TRBJ1-2; no definite D call. Trimming removed 3 bases from V and 4 bases from J, with 9 bases in between. The CDR3 sequence is 13 residues long. Germline assignment: CDR1 SGHTA and CDR2 FQGNSA. The DNA of the CDR3 is TGTGCCAGCAGCTTTGAACCCCTCTATGGCTACACCTTC. Its protein product is CASSFEPLYGYTF.

V and J are TRBV27 and TRBJ2-5; tentatively, D is TRBD1 or TRBD2 (6 bases each). The J call may be faulty, since TRBJ2-7 better matches the DNA end. Germline V CDR1 and CDR2: MNHEY, SMNVEV (reference sequence). The CDR3 is 17 residues long. In DNA form, the CDR3 reads TGTGCCAGCAGTTTCTCCTCCGGGGGCCTGAAAATTTACGAGCAGTACTTC. Translated: CASSFSSGGLKIYEQYF.

The V and J genes are TRBV30 and TRBJ1-6; maybe TRBD1 (6 bases). Deletions cut 3 bases from V and 5 bases from J, with 14 bases between. Germline V gene data show CDR1 as GTSNPN and CDR2 as SVGIG (reference sequence). This CDR3 has 15 residues. CDR3: CAWRGGTFNNSPLHF. The CDR3 region has the DNA TGTGCCTGGAGGGGCGGGACATTCAATAATTCACCCCTCCACTTT.

In its sample, this clone was seen a few times. The rearrangement links TRBV24-1 to TRBJ1-2; no reliable D call. CDR3 length: 14 amino acids. Germline V gene sequence: CDR1 KGHDR, CDR2 SFDVKD. V lost 3 bases to trimming and J lost 4 bases, with 11 bases between them. The DNA of the CDR3 is TGTGCCACCAGTGATGGGAAGTACAGCTATGGCTACACCTTC. Translated, it gives CATSDGKYSYGYTF.

This clone was seen a handful of times. The genes are TRBV13 and TRBJ1-1; perhaps TRBD1 as D (5 bases). In germline, CDR1 is PRHDT, CDR2 FYEKMQ (reference sequence). The V end lost 2 bases, the J end lost 5 bases, and 15 bases lay between the germline ends. The CDR3 is 15 residues long. This CDR3 is CASSLTPQGGTEAFF. For the CDR3, the DNA is TGTGCCAGCAGCTTAACCCCCCAGGGAGGAACTGAAGCTTTCTTT.

The V call is TRBV15, the J call TRBJ1-1; D might be TRBD1 (6 bases). V lost 2 bases and J lost 3, with 16 bases in between. CDR1 is LNHNV and CDR2 is YYDKDF in the germline V gene (reference sequence). The CDR3 contains 16 residues. The DNA for the CDR3 is TGTGCCACCAGCAGAATGGGGGGGCTTGGCGACACTGAAGCTTTCTTT. The encoded protein is CATSRMGGLGDTEAFF.

The CDR3 loop is CASGVVGVEAFF. CDR3 sequence (DNA): TGTGCTAGTGGCGTGGTGGGGGTTGAAGCTTTCTTT. The chain employs TRBV12-5 and TRBJ1-1; perhaps TRBD1 as D (5 bases). This CDR3 contains 12 residues. Germline-derived CDR1 and CDR2 are LGHNT and FRNRAP. Between the trimmed V and J ends, which lost 6 bases and 7 bases, there was a span of 12 bases.

V gene TRBV7-2 combines with J gene TRBJ2-7, with D uncertain. Germline V gene sequence: CDR1 SGHTA, CDR2 FQGNSA. Trimming cost V 4 bases and J 4 bases, with 11 bases left between them. The CDR3 extends over 13 amino acids. CDR3 amino acids: CASSSLALYEQYF. In DNA, the CDR3 is TGTGCCAGCAGCTCATTAGCTCTTTACGAGCAGTACTTC.

The V and J genes are TRBV27 and TRBJ2-2; a weak D match, TRBD1 (5 bases). The CDR3 is 15 residues long. V was trimmed by 0 bases and J by 7 bases, leaving 12 bases between them. CDR1 and CDR2 from the germline V gene are MNHEY and SMNVEV (reference sequence). The CDR3 nucleotides are TGTGCCAGCAGTTTATCACTATCAAGGGGCGGGGAGCTGTTTTTT. Translation: CASSLSLSRGGELFF.

V and J are TRBV7-2 and TRBJ1-6; D is perhaps TRBD1 (5 bases). V was shortened by 7 bases and J by 6 bases, with 13 bases between the two germline ends. CDR1 is SGHTA, CDR2 FQGNSA, per germline. CDR3 length: 14 amino acids. CDR3 protein: CASTFQGGNSPLHF. The DNA of the CDR3 is TGTGCCAGCACCTTTCAGGGAGGTAATTCACCCCTCCACTTT.

This chain joins TRBV6-2 or TRBV6-3 and TRBJ1-1; 8 bases line up with TRBD1. The junction had 3 bases not matched to a gene; V was cut back by 6 bases and J by 3 bases. This CDR3 has 13 amino acids. Germline CDR1 MNHEY, CDR2 SVGEGT. The CDR3: CASRYRGDTEAFF. CDR3 coding DNA: TGTGCCAGCAGATACAGGGGGGACACTGAAGCTTTCTTT.

The CDR3 here is CASSRNAGGTEAFF. In DNA, the CDR3 is TGTGCCAGCAGCCGCAACGCGGGAGGCACTGAAGCTTTCTTT. The V call is TRBV5-8, the J call TRBJ1-1; D gene unclear. The CDR3 totals 14 residues. Trimming took off 4 bases at V and 4 bases at J, with 14 bases between the two ends. CDR1 and CDR2 (germline): SGHTS, YDEGEE.

This rearrangement joins TRBV18 to TRBJ1-4; D remains ambiguous. This CDR3 spans 12 amino acids. V shed 3 bases and J shed 5 bases, with 4 bases lying between them. Germline-derived CDR1 and CDR2 are KGHSH and LQKENI. CDR3 bases: TGTGCCAGCTCACCCCTGAATGAAAAACTGTTTTTT. This sequence encodes CASSPLNEKLFF.

This chain connects TRBV19 to TRBJ1-5, with 8 positions matching TRBD1. From germline, CDR1 is LNHDA and CDR2 SQIVND (reference sequence). The CDR3 has 15 amino acids. Trimming removed 4 bases from V and 0 bases from J; junction bases left unmatched: 2. Here the CDR3 DNA reads TGTGCCAGTAGTAGGACAGGGTATAGCAATCAGCCCCAGCATTTT. Translating gives CASSRTGYSNQPQHF.

In its sample, this clone was seen once. The chain employs TRBV6-6 and TRBJ1-1, with D possibly TRBD1 on 5 matching bases. This CDR3 region has 14 residues. Germline CDR1 MNHNY, CDR2 SVGAGI (reference sequence). V lost 4 bases and J lost 2, with 11 bases in between. CDR3 protein: CASSLTGLNTEAFF. The CDR3 coding sequence is TGTGCCAGCAGTTTAACAGGCCTAAACACTGAAGCTTTCTTT.

The chain employs TRBV7-2 and TRBJ1-1, with D uncertain. The CDR3 has 14 amino acids. Trimming pared 5 bases from V and 1 base from J, leaving 11 bases between. CDR1 is SGHTA and CDR2 is FQGNSA in the germline V gene. CDR3 sequence reads: CASSGRTENTEAFF. CDR3 bases: TGTGCCAGCAGCGGGCGGACGGAGAACACTGAAGCTTTCTTT.